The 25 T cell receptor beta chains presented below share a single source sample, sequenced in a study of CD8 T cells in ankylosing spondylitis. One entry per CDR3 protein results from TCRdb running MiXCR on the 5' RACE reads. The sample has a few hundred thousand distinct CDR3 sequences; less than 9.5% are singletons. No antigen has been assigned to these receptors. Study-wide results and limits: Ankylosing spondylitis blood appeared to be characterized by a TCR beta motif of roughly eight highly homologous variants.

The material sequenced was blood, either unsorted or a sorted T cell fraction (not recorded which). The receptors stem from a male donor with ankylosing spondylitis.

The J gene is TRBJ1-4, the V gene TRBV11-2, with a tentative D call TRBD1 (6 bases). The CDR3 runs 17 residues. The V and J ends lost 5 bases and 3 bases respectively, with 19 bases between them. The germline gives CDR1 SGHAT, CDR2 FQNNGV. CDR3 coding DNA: TGTGCCAGCAGCCGCGTTAGGGGCAGGGGCCCTAATGAAAAACTGTTTTTT. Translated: CASSRVRGRGPNEKLFF. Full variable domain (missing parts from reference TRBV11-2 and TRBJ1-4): EAGVAQSPRYKIIEKRQSVAFWCNPISGHATLYWYQQILGQGPKLLIQFQNNGVVDDSQLPKDRFSAERLKGVDSTLKIQPAKLEDSAVYLCASSRVRGRGPNEKLFFGSGTQLSVL.

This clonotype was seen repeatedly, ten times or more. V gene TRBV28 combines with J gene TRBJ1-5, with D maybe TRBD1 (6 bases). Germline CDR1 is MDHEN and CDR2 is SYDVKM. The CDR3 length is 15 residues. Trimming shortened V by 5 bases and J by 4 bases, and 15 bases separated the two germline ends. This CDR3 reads CASSRGQFWNQPQHF. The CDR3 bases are TGTGCCAGCAGTCGCGGACAGTTCTGGAATCAGCCCCAGCATTTT. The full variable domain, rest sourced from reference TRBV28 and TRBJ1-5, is DVKVTQSSRYLVKRTGEKVFLECVQDMDHENMFWYRQDPGLGLRLIYFSYDVKMKEKGDIPEGYSVSREKKERFSLILESASTNQTSMYLCASSRGQFWNQPQHFGDGTRLSIL.

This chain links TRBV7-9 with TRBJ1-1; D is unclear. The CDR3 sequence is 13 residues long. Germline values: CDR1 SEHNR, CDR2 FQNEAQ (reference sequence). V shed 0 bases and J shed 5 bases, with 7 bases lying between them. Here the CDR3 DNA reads TGTGCCAGCAGCTTAGCGGGGAGAACTGAAGCTTTCTTT. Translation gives CASSLAGRTEAFF.

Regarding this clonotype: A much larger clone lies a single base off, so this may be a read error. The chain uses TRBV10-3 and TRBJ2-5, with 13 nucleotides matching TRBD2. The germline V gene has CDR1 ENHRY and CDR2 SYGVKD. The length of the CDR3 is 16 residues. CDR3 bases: TGTGCCATCAGTGATGGACTAGCGGGGGACGAAGAGAACCAGTACTTC. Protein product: CAISDGLAGDEENQYF.

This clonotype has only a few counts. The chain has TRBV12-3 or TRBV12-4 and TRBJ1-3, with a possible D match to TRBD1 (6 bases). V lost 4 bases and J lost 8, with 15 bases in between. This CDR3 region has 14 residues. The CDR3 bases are TGTGCCAGCAGTTCCGGGACAAGCATTCACACCATATATTTT. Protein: CASSSGTSIHTIYF.

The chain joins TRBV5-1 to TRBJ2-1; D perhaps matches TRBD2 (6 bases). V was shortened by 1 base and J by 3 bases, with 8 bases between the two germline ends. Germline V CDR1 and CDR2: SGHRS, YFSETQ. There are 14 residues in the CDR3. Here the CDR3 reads CASSLPSDYNEQFF. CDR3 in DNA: TGCGCCAGCAGCTTGCCTAGCGACTACAATGAGCAGTTCTTC.

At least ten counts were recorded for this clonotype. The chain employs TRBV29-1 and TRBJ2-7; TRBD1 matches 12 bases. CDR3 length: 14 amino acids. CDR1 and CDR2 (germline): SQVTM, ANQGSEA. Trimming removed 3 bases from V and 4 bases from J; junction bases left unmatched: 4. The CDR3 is CSVEGGQGAYEQYF. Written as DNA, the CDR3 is TGCAGCGTTGAGGGGGGACAGGGGGCTTACGAGCAGTACTTC.

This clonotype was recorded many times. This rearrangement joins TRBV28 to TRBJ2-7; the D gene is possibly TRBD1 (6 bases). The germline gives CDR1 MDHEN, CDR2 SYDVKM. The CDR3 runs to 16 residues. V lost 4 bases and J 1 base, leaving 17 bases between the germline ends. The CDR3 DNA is TGTGCCAGCAGTTCCCTACGGTCAGGGGAATCCTACGAGCAGTACTTC. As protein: CASSSLRSGESYEQYF.

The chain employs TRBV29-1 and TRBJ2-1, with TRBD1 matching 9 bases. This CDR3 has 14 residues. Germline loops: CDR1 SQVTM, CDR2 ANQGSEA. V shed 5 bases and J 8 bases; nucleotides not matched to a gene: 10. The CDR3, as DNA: TGCAGCGTTTTGAGGGGGACAGGGCATTATGAGCAGTTCTTC. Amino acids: CSVLRGTGHYEQFF.

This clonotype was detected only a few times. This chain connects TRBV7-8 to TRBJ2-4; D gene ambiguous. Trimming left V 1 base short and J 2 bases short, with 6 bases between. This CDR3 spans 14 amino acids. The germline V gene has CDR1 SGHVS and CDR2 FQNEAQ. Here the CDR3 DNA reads TGTGCCAGCAGCTTAGTGTTTTCCAAAAACATTCAGTACTTC. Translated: CASSLVFSKNIQYF.

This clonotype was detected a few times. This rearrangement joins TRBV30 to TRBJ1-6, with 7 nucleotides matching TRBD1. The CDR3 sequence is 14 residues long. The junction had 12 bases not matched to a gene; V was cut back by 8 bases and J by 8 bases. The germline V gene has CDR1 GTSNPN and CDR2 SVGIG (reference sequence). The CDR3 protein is CATKTGNLDSPLHF. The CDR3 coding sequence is TGTGCCACGAAGACAGGGAATTTGGATTCACCCCTCCACTTT.

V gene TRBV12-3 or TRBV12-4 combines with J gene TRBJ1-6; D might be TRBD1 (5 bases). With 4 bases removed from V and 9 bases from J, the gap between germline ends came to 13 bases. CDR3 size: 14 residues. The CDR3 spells CASSSSSRVSPLHF. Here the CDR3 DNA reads TGTGCCAGCAGTTCGTCCTCCAGGGTTTCACCCCTCCACTTT.

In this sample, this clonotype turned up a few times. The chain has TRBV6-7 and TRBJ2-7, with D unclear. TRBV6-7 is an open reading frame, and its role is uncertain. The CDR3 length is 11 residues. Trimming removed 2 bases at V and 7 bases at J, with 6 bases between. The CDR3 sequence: CASSYMGEQYF. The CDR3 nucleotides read TGTGCCAGCAGTTACATGGGAGAGCAGTACTTC.

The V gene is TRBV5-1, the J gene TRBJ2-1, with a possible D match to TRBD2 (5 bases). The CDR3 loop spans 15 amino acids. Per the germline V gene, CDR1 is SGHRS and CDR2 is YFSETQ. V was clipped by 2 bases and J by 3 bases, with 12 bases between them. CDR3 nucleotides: TGCGCCAGCAGCTTCTGGACGGGGAACTACAATGAGCAGTTCTTC. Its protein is CASSFWTGNYNEQFF.

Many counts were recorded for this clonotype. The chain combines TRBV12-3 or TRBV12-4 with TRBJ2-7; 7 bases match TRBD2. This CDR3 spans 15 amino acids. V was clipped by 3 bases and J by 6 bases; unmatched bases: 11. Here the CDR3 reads CASSFFGTTVVEQYF. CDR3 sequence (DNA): TGTGCCAGCAGTTTCTTTGGGACTACCGTGGTCGAGCAGTACTTC.

CDR3 bases: TGTGCCAGCAGCCCCCTATCCAGGGAACGTGAGCAGTTCTTC. Protein sequence: CASSPLSREREQFF. The J gene is TRBJ2-1, the V gene TRBV7-2, with D possibly being TRBD1 (5 bases). CDR3 length: 14 amino acids. V dropped 5 bases and J dropped 9 bases, with 17 bases sitting between them. CDR1 and CDR2 (germline): SGHTA, FQGNSA.

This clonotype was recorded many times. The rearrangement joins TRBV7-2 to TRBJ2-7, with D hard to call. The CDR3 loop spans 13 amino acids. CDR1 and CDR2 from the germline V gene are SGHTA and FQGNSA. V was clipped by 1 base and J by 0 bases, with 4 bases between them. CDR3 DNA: TGTGCCAGCAGCTTAGTACTCTCCTACGAGCAGTACTTC. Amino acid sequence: CASSLVLSYEQYF. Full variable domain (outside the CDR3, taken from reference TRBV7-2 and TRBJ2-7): GAGVSQSPSNKVTEKGKDVELRCDPISGHTALYWYRQSLGQGLEFLIYFQGNSAPDKSGLPSDRFSAERTGGSVSTLTIQRTQQEDSAVYLCASSLVLSYEQYFGPGTRLTVT.

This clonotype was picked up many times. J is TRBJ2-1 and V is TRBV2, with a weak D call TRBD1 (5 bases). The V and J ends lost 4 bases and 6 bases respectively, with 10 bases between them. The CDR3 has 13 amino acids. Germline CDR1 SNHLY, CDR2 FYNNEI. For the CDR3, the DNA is TGTGCCAGCAGTGTATACGACAGCAATGAGCAGTTCTTC. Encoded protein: CASSVYDSNEQFF.

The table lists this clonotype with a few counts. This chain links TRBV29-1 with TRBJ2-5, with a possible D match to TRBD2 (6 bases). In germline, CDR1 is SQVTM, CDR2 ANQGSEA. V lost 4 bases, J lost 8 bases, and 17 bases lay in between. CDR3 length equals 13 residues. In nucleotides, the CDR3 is TGCAGCGTTGCCGGTGGAGGGAGTTCCACCCAGTACTTC. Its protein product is CSVAGGGSSTQYF. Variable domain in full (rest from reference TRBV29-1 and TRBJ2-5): SAVISQKPSRDICQRGTSLTIQCQVDSQVTMMFWYRQQPGQSLTLIATANQGSEATYESGFVIDKFPISRPNLTFSTLTVSNMSPEDSSIYLCSVAGGGSSTQYFGPGTRLLVL.

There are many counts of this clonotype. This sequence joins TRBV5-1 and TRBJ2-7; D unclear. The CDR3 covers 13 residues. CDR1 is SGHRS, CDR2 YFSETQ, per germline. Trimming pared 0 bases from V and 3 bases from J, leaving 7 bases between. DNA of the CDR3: TGCGCCAGCAGCTTGGATGGATACTACGAGCAGTACTTC. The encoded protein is CASSLDGYYEQYF.

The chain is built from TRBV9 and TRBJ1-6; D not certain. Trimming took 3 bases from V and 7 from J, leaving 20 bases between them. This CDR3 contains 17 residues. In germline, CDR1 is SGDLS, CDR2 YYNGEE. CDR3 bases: TGTGCCAGCAGCGCGCTTGGCCGTGAGACCCTAAATTCACCCCTCCACTTT. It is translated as CASSALGRETLNSPLHF.

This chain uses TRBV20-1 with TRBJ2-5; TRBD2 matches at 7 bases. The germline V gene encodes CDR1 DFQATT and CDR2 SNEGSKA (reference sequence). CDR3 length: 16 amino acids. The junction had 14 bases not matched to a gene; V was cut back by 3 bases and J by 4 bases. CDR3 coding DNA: TGCAGTGCTAGGCCCGGGAGGAGGGCAATAGCAGAGACCCAGTACTTC. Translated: CSARPGRRAIAETQYF.

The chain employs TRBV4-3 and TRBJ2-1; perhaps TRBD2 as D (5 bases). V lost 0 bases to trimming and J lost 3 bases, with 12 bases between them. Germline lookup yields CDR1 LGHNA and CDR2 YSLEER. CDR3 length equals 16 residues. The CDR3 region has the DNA TGCGCCAGCAGCCAAGATCAGCGTGGGAGCTACAATGAGCAGTTCTTC. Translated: CASSQDQRGSYNEQFF.

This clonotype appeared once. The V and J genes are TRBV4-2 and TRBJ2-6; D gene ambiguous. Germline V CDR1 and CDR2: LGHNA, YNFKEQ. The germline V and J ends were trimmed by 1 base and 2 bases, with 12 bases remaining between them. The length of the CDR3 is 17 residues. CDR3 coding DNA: TGTGCCAGCAGCCAAGGCAGCGAGCACGCTGGGGCCAACGTCCTGACTTTC. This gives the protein CASSQGSEHAGANVLTF.

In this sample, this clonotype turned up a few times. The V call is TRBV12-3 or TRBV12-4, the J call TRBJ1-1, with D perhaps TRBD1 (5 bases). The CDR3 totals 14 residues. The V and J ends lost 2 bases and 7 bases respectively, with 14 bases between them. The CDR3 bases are TGTGCCAGCAGTTTACTCTCTGGCGGGGGTGAAGCTTTCTTT. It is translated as CASSLLSGGGEAFF.